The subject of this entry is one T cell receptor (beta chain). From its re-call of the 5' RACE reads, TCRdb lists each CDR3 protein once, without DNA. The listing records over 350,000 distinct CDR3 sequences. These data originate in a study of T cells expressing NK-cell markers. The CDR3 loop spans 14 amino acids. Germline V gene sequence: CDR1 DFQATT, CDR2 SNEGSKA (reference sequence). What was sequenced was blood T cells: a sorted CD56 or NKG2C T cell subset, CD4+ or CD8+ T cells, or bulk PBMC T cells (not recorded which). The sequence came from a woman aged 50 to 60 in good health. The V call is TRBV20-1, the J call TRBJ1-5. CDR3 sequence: CSASPPLSNQPQHF.